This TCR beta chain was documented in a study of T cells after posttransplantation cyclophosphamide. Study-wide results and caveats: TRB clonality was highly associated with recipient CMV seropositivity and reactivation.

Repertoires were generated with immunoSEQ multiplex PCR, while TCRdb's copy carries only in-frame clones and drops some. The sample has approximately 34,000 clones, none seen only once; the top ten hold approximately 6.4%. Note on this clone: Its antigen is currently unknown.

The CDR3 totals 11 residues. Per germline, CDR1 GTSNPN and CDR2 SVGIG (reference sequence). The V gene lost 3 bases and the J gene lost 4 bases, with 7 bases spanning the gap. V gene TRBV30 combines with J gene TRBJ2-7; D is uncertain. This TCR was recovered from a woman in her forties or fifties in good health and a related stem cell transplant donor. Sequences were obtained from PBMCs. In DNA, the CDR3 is TGTGCCTGGAGACAAGGGTACGAGCAGTACTTC. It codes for CAWRQGYEQYF.